A single sample is the source of the 30 T cell receptor beta chains below, sequenced in a study of blood T cells in healthy people across ages. The use of a sample-barcoded 5' primer and a J-beta primer mix characterized a second PCR of roughly 7 to 12 cycles. MiXCR, run by TCRdb on the 5' RACE reads, gives a single entry per CDR3 protein. The data hold about 1.8 million distinct CDR3 sequences, with around half observed a single time. Sequences were obtained from blood. Source of these receptors: a woman in her forties in good health.

V is TRBV4-1 and J is TRBJ2-3; 9 bases match TRBD2. This CDR3 is built from 17 residues. V shed 4 bases and J 5 bases; nucleotides not matched to a gene: 13. Germline CDR1 MGHRA, CDR2 YSYEKL. The DNA for the CDR3 is TGCGCCAGCAGCCCGACCGGGGCGGGGGGGCTTGAAGATACGCAGTATTTT. This encodes CASSPTGAGGLEDTQYF.

This rearrangement joins TRBV4-3 to TRBJ1-2; TRBD1 matches 8 bases. The CDR3 length is 16 residues. Germline CDR1 LGHNA, CDR2 YSLEER. Trimming at V came to 0 bases and at J to 3 bases, leaving 6 bases not matched to a gene. The CDR3 is CASSQDGNRGDYGYTF. CDR3 sequence (DNA): TGCGCCAGCAGCCAAGATGGTAACAGGGGGGACTATGGCTACACCTTC.

This chain connects TRBV15 to TRBJ2-1; 8 bases align to TRBD2. Germline lookup yields CDR1 LNHNV and CDR2 YYDKDF (reference sequence). Trimming removed 5 bases from V and 6 bases from J; junction bases left unmatched: 12. CDR3 length: 16 residues. The CDR3 DNA follows: TGTGCCACCAGCGAACGGGGGCTAGCGGGCGCCAATGAGCAGTTCTTC. It yields the protein CATSERGLAGANEQFF.

The V gene is TRBV12-3 or TRBV12-4, the J gene TRBJ1-6, with D unresolved. V lost 6 bases, J lost 8 bases, and 23 bases lay in between. This CDR3 is built from 17 residues. CDR3 DNA sequence: TGTGCCAGCAGCCTCACCCGGACGCAAGATTGGGATTCACCCCTCCACTTT. It specifies CASSLTRTQDWDSPLHF.

The gene calls are TRBV20-1 and TRBJ1-2; no clear D. V was shortened by 0 bases and J by 2 bases, with 16 bases between the two germline ends. In germline, CDR1 is DFQATT, CDR2 SNEGSKA (reference sequence). The CDR3 is 16 amino acids. This chain's CDR3 is CSARDHRRGGNYGYTF. Here the CDR3 DNA reads TGCAGTGCTAGAGATCATCGACGGGGAGGCAACTATGGCTACACCTTC.

CDR3 residues: CASSSTSGGPSTDTQYF. For the CDR3, the DNA is TGTGCCAGCAGTTCGACTAGCGGGGGTCCTAGCACAGATACGCAGTATTTT. The chain carries TRBV2 and TRBJ2-3; TRBD2 agrees at 12 bases. The CDR3 is 17 amino acids. V shed 5 bases, J shed 0 bases, and the junction held 6 bases outside the gene matches. CDR1 is SNHLY, CDR2 FYNNEI, per germline.

A remark on this clonotype: One end of the junction varies from germline; a read error may be responsible. The chain recombines TRBV24-1 with TRBJ2-1; 7 bases are a match to TRBD1. Germline V CDR1 and CDR2: KGHDR, SFDVKD. The CDR3 runs to 14 residues. The CDR3 loop is CAASRDSSYNEQFF. Written as DNA, the CDR3 is TGTGCCGCCAGCCGGGACAGCTCCTACAATGAGCAGTTCTTC.

The chain uses TRBV6-6 and TRBJ1-6; D is possibly TRBD1 (6 bases). The CDR3 contains 15 residues. V lost 2 bases and J lost 8, with 13 bases in between. The V gene's germline CDR1 is MNHNY and CDR2 SVGAGI (reference sequence). The CDR3 here is CASSYPTGYDSPLHF. CDR3 in DNA: TGTGCCAGCAGTTACCCCACAGGGTATGATTCACCCCTCCACTTT.

This clonotype came up a few times. The chain joins TRBV28 to TRBJ2-5, with a tentative D call TRBD1 (5 bases). The end of the DNA aligns better with TRBJ2-7, so the J call may be wrong. The V gene's germline CDR1 is MDHEN and CDR2 SYDVKM. This CDR3 has 13 residues. The CDR3 spells CASSTLIRGEQYF. The CDR3 nucleotides read TGTGCCAGCAGCACCTTGATAAGGGGCGAGCAGTACTTC.

In its sample, this clonotype was seen once. This chain links TRBV7-8 with TRBJ1-5; 8 nucleotides line up with TRBD1. This CDR3 has 15 amino acids. Germline lookup yields CDR1 SGHVS and CDR2 FQNEAQ. J gave up 3 bases and V 3 bases, and 4 bases lay outside the gene matches. The CDR3 here is CASSFGQGVNQPQHF. The CDR3 DNA is TGTGCCAGCAGCTTCGGACAGGGAGTCAATCAGCCCCAGCATTTT.

The rearrangement uses TRBV11-2 and TRBJ2-1; 11 nucleotides agree with TRBD2. From germline, CDR1 is SGHAT and CDR2 FQNNGV. The CDR3 extends over 20 amino acids. The V segment lost 5 bases and the J segment 0 bases; nucleotides outside the gene matches: 15. The CDR3 DNA is TGTGCCAGCAGCCTCCGTCCCGGGACTAGCGGTCCTACCTCCTACAATGAGCAGTTCTTC. It specifies CASSLRPGTSGPTSYNEQFF.

This chain links TRBV20-1 with TRBJ2-4; a possible D gene is TRBD1 (6 bases). The tail of the sequence fits TRBJ2-7 better, so the J call may be wrong. The CDR3 consists of 14 residues. CDR1 and CDR2 from the germline V gene are DFQATT and SNEGSKA (reference sequence). CDR3 sequence (DNA): TGCAGTGCGAGCGAGAGGGGGAGCCGTCTCGAGCAGTACTTC. Its translation: CSASERGSRLEQYF.

This rearrangement joins TRBV14 to TRBJ1-6; tentative D call: TRBD1 (6 bases). V was shortened by 5 bases and J by 7 bases, with 12 bases between the two germline ends. CDR1 and CDR2 from the germline V gene are SGHDN and FVKESK. The CDR3 contains 14 residues. The CDR3 is CASSVGQLNSPLHF. DNA for the CDR3: TGTGCCAGCAGCGTTGGACAGCTCAATTCACCCCTCCACTTT.

V is TRBV20-1 and J is TRBJ2-7, with D unresolved. The germline V gene encodes CDR1 DFQATT and CDR2 SNEGSKA (reference sequence). This CDR3 is 12 amino acids long. With 3 bases removed from V and 7 bases from J, the gap between germline ends came to 13 bases. CDR3: CSASPQPREQYF. The CDR3 bases are TGCAGTGCTAGTCCACAACCTAGAGAGCAGTACTTC.

V is TRBV27 and J is TRBJ2-5, with D possibly called TRBD1 or TRBD2 (5 bases each). Germline-derived CDR1 and CDR2 are MNHEY and SMNVEV (reference sequence). The CDR3 spans 16 residues. The V and J ends lost 0 bases and 4 bases respectively, with 15 bases between them. This chain's CDR3 is CASSLSLGVAGETQYF. In DNA form, the CDR3 reads TGTGCCAGCAGTTTATCCTTAGGGGTGGCGGGAGAGACCCAGTACTTC.

This clonotype turned up a few times. The J gene is TRBJ2-7, the V gene TRBV28; D could derive from TRBD1 or TRBD2 (5 bases each). This CDR3 comprises 15 residues. Germline V gene sequence: CDR1 MDHEN, CDR2 SYDVKM. Trimming took 6 bases from V and 1 from J, leaving 16 bases between them. CDR3 nucleotides: TGTGCCAGCAGCTCCAATCTTTGGGGGTCCTACGAGCAGTACTTC. Translation: CASSSNLWGSYEQYF. Drawing the rest from reference TRBV28 and TRBJ2-7, the complete variable domain is DVKVTQSSRYLVKRTGEKVFLECVQDMDHENMFWYRQDPGLGLRLIYFSYDVKMKEKGDIPEGYSVSREKKERFSLILESASTNQTSMYLCASSSNLWGSYEQYFGPGTRLTVT.

J is TRBJ1-2 and V is TRBV27, with TRBD1 as a possible D gene (6 bases). This CDR3 spans 14 amino acids. V lost 4 bases and J lost 8, with 17 bases in between. Per germline, CDR1 MNHEY and CDR2 SMNVEV (reference sequence). In DNA form, the CDR3 reads TGTGCCAGCAGTTCCAACTTATTAACAGGGGGCTACACCTTC. Protein: CASSSNLLTGGYTF.

The rearrangement joins TRBV7-2 to TRBJ2-5, with 7 bases matching TRBD1. Trimming at V came to 5 bases and at J to 4 bases, leaving 10 bases not matched to a gene. Germline CDR1 SGHTA, CDR2 FQGNSA. The CDR3 is 15 amino acids. CDR3 loop: CASSPRGPSGETQYF. CDR3 sequence (DNA): TGTGCCAGCAGCCCTAGGGGGCCCAGCGGAGAGACCCAGTACTTC.

The chain's CDR3 is CSVPTRSGGAYEQYF. CDR3 in DNA: TGCAGTGTCCCGACCCGTAGCGGGGGGGCCTACGAGCAGTACTTC. The V gene is TRBV20-1, the J gene TRBJ2-7, with 11 bases identical to TRBD2. The CDR3 is 15 amino acids. V gave up 7 bases and J gave up 2 bases; unmatched junction bases: 10. CDR1 and CDR2 (germline): DFQATT, SNEGSKA (reference sequence).

In this sample, this clonotype turned up many times. The rearrangement joins TRBV29-1 to TRBJ2-6; no clear D gene. This CDR3 is built from 18 residues. The germline CDR1 and CDR2 sequences are SQVTM and ANQGSEA. V was pared by 4 bases and J by 3 bases, with 22 bases between. The CDR3 spells CSVASLIDGKGGANVLTF. CDR3 bases: TGCAGCGTTGCCAGTCTCATCGATGGGAAGGGTGGGGCCAACGTCCTGACTTTC. The variable domain in full, completed from reference TRBV29-1 and TRBJ2-6, reads SAVISQKPSRDICQRGTSLTIQCQVDSQVTMMFWYRQQPGQSLTLIATANQGSEATYESGFVIDKFPISRPNLTFSTLTVSNMSPEDSSIYLCSVASLIDGKGGANVLTFGAGSRLTVL.

The J gene is TRBJ2-1, the V gene TRBV7-2; tentatively, D is TRBD2 (6 bases). The CDR3 has 13 amino acids. Germline V gene lookup returns CDR1 SGHTA and CDR2 FQGNSA. The V end lost 5 bases, the J end lost 10 bases, and 15 bases lay between the germline ends. CDR3 protein: CASSPQAGNEQFF. The CDR3 DNA is TGTGCCAGCAGCCCCCAGGCGGGGAACGAGCAGTTCTTC.

The chain couples TRBV24-1 to TRBJ2-1; 9 positions agree with TRBD1. CDR1 and CDR2 (germline): KGHDR, SFDVKD. V trimming: 4 bases; J trimming: 9 bases; junction bases outside the gene matches: 3. CDR3 length: 13 residues. The DNA of the CDR3 is TGTGCCACCAGTGACAACAGGGGGCGTGAGCAGTTCTTC. Protein: CATSDNRGREQFF.

The rearrangement links TRBV7-9 to TRBJ2-3; tentatively, D is TRBD1 or TRBD2 (5 bases each). The CDR3 length is 16 residues. From germline, CDR1 is SEHNR and CDR2 FQNEAQ (reference sequence). Trimming removed 4 bases from V and 6 bases from J, with 20 bases in between. This CDR3 reads CASSYHRDAPGDTQYF. For the CDR3, the DNA is TGTGCCAGCAGCTACCATAGGGACGCCCCTGGGGATACGCAGTATTTT. Variable domain in full (rest from reference TRBV7-9 and TRBJ2-3): DTGVSQNPRHKITKRGQNVTFRCDPISEHNRLYWYRQTLGQGPEFLTYFQNEAQLEKSRLLSDRFSAERPKGSFSTLEIQRTEQGDSAMYLCASSYHRDAPGDTQYFGPGTRLTVL.

The genes are TRBV6-5 and TRBJ1-5; 9 bases agree with TRBD1. The CDR3 length is 17 residues. V lost 4 bases, J lost 5 bases, and 12 bases stayed unmatched. Germline lookup yields CDR1 MNHEY and CDR2 SVGAGI. The chain's CDR3 is CASSSRARTGADQPQHF. The CDR3 DNA reads as TGTGCCAGCAGTTCCCGGGCGAGGACAGGGGCGGATCAGCCCCAGCATTTT.

The V call is TRBV5-1, the J call TRBJ1-1; the D is unclear. The V end was cut by 2 bases, the J end by 0 bases, with 8 bases between. This CDR3 has 14 residues. Looked up from germline, CDR1 is SGHRS and CDR2 is YFSETQ. CDR3 loop: CASSFEGMNTEAFF. For the CDR3, the DNA is TGCGCCAGCAGCTTTGAGGGCATGAACACTGAAGCTTTCTTT.

The chain carries TRBV6-1 and TRBJ2-7; TRBD1 matches 8 bases. The ends lost 6 bases at V and 2 bases at J; junction bases unmatched: 9. The germline CDR1 and CDR2 sequences are MNHNS and SASEGT. The length of the CDR3 is 15 residues. The CDR3, as DNA: TGTGCCAGCAGAAAGACAGGGGTCGAAGCCTACGAGCAGTACTTC. Translated, it gives CASRKTGVEAYEQYF.

This clonotype came up a few times. This rearrangement joins TRBV7-2 to TRBJ2-1; 10 bases match TRBD1. Per germline, CDR1 SGHTA and CDR2 FQGNSA. Trimming took 0 bases from V and 7 from J; bases not matched to a gene: 9. The CDR3 has 17 residues. CDR3 in DNA: TGTGCCAGCAGCTTAGCGCTCCGGACAGGGGGTCGTAATGAGCAGTTCTTC. It translates to CASSLALRTGGRNEQFF.

The chain recombines TRBV4-2 with TRBJ2-7; the match to TRBD2 covers 7 bases. J gave up 2 bases and V 0 bases, and 7 bases lay outside the gene matches. Germline CDR1 LGHNA, CDR2 YNFKEQ. The CDR3 runs to 16 residues. DNA for the CDR3: TGTGCCAGCAGCCAAGAATCCGGCGGGGGACCCTACGAGCAGTACTTC. It is translated as CASSQESGGGPYEQYF.

This chain links TRBV7-2 with TRBJ1-1, with D perhaps TRBD1 (5 bases). The CDR3 covers 16 residues. The germline V and J ends were trimmed by 5 bases and 0 bases, with 16 bases remaining between them. Germline V gives CDR1 SGHTA, CDR2 FQGNSA. The CDR3 here is CASSIDRPGLNTEAFF. Here the CDR3 DNA reads TGTGCCAGCAGCATAGACAGACCAGGGTTGAACACTGAAGCTTTCTTT.

The sample holds a few counts of this clonotype. This chain links TRBV6-2 or TRBV6-3 with TRBJ2-4; TRBD1 matches at 8 bases. Per the germline V gene, CDR1 is MNHEY and CDR2 is SVGEGT. The trim removed 6 bases at V and 7 bases at J, leaving 5 bases unmatched. The CDR3 is 13 residues long. The CDR3 loop is CASRDRAMNIQYF. The CDR3, as DNA: TGTGCCAGCAGGGACAGGGCGATGAACATTCAGTACTTC.